This T cell receptor beta chain appears in the sequencing data of a study of cytomegalovirus exposure and HLA in healthy donors. This clone was detected once. PCR employed 60 Vbeta and 13 Jbeta primers. Authors' methods: A follow-up analysis tallied approximately 85 million unique TCR beta chains, some 9.9 million shared. TCRdb's copy holds only in-frame clones and misses some; the assay was immunoSEQ multiplex PCR. V and J calls and clone size are copied from that table; D and trimming were computed from the DNA. The sample shows about 130,000 clones, roughly 72% of them seen only once. This receptor was identified in a man aged 40-49 years in good health and CMV-seropositive. Sequences were obtained from PBMCs.

The CDR3 coding sequence is TGCGCCAGCAGAGACAGGGGTGGACCAACTAATGAAAAACTGTTTTTT. Translated: CASRDRGGPTNEKLFF. The V gene is TRBV5-1, the J gene TRBJ1-4; TRBD1 matches 8 bases. The CDR3 contains 16 residues. The germline gives CDR1 SGHRS, CDR2 YFSETQ. Trimming cost V 5 bases and J 0 bases; bases outside gene matches: 6.